The next 24 T cell receptor beta chains were all read from a single sample in a study of blood T cell repertoires in COVID-19. Sequencing was performed with immunoSEQ multiplex PCR; in TCRdb, only in-frame clones are kept and a portion is missing. The profile shows over 300,000 clones, nearly 90% of them singletons. Sequenced sample: peripheral blood. The receptors come from a man younger than 35 with active or convalescent COVID-19.

The V gene is TRBV28, the J gene TRBJ1-1, with 10 bases aligning to TRBD1. Germline V gene data show CDR1 as MDHEN and CDR2 as SYDVKM. Trimming removed 5 bases from V and 5 bases from J; junction bases left unmatched: 8. The CDR3 totals 15 residues. The CDR3 DNA reads TGTGCCAGCAGTCCATCGGACAGGGGGTTGACTGAAGCTTTCTTT. Translation gives CASSPSDRGLTEAFF.

The chain is built from TRBV24-1 and TRBJ2-1; 7 nucleotides align to TRBD2. Trimming cost V 4 bases and J 0 bases; bases outside gene matches: 11. This CDR3 has 18 residues. Germline CDR1 is KGHDR and CDR2 is SFDVKD. The CDR3 region is CATSDPLGLAGSYNEQFF. The CDR3 coding sequence is TGTGCCACCAGTGACCCGTTGGGGTTAGCGGGCTCCTACAATGAGCAGTTCTTC.

The rearrangement links TRBV30 to TRBJ1-1, with D possibly being TRBD1 (6 bases). The CDR3 runs 14 residues. The germline V and J ends were trimmed by 4 bases and 5 bases, with 17 bases remaining between them. The germline V gene has CDR1 GTSNPN and CDR2 SVGIG (reference sequence). CDR3 bases: TGTGCCTGGACCACAGGGTCGGTCTGGACTGAAGCTTTCTTT. Translated, it gives CAWTTGSVWTEAFF.

This chain links TRBV5-1 with TRBJ1-2, with 8 bases matching TRBD1. Germline loops: CDR1 SGHRS, CDR2 YFSETQ. The V gene end was trimmed by 0 bases and the J gene end by 3 bases; junction bases not matched to a gene: 10. This CDR3 has 17 residues. Here the CDR3 reads CASSLGGVGTGHYGYTF. The CDR3 nucleotides are TGCGCCAGCAGCTTGGGCGGCGTGGGGACAGGACACTATGGCTACACCTTC.

This clone has a handful of counts. The chain joins TRBV9 to TRBJ2-2; D might be TRBD2 (6 bases). The CDR3 is 15 amino acids. Germline V gene data show CDR1 as SGDLS and CDR2 as YYNGEE. With 4 bases removed from V and 1 base from J, the gap between germline ends came to 11 bases. CDR3: CASSPRGLNTGELFF. In DNA, the CDR3 is TGTGCCAGCAGCCCTAGGGGACTGAACACCGGGGAGCTGTTTTTT.

The chain has TRBV19 and TRBJ1-5; 7 bases fit TRBD1. CDR3 size: 13 residues. CDR1 and CDR2 (germline): LNHDA, SQIVND (reference sequence). V gave up 5 bases and J gave up 7 bases; unmatched junction bases: 5. This CDR3 reads CASSRQGTQPQHF. Written as DNA, the CDR3 is TGTGCCAGTAGTCGACAGGGAACCCAGCCCCAGCATTTT.

The chain carries TRBV12-3 or TRBV12-4 and TRBJ2-7; D perhaps matches TRBD1 (5 bases). The CDR3 is made up of 12 amino acids. The V gene lost 6 bases and the J gene lost 4 bases, with 10 bases spanning the gap. CDR3 in amino acids: CASRTDNYEQYF. In DNA, the CDR3 is TGTGCCAGCAGGACGGACAATTACGAGCAGTACTTC.

This rearrangement joins TRBV3-1 (or the pseudogene TRBV3-2) to TRBJ2-1; TRBD1 matches at 7 bases. Germline V gene data show CDR1 as LGHDT and CDR2 as YNNKEL (reference sequence). The trim removed 4 bases at V and 11 bases at J, leaving 11 bases unmatched. The CDR3 spans 14 residues. The CDR3 here is CASSPLQGLPQQFF. DNA of the CDR3: TGTGCCAGCAGCCCACTACAGGGGCTCCCCCAGCAGTTCTTC.

The genes are TRBV6-2 or TRBV6-3 and TRBJ2-7; D may be TRBD2 (5 bases). V was shortened by 2 bases and J by 3 bases, with 14 bases between the two germline ends. CDR1 and CDR2 (germline): MNHEY, SVGEGT. CDR3 length: 15 amino acids. The CDR3 protein is CASSYPTGEGYEQYF. The CDR3 DNA reads TGTGCCAGCAGTTACCCCACCGGGGAAGGCTACGAGCAGTACTTC.

This clone was seen once. The chain uses TRBV10-3 and TRBJ2-1; TRBD2 might be the D (6 bases). With 8 bases removed from V and 0 bases from J, the gap between germline ends came to 17 bases. Germline loops: CDR1 ENHRY, CDR2 SYGVKD. The CDR3 has 16 amino acids. The CDR3 protein is CAILTLAESSYNEQFF. CDR3 DNA: TGTGCCATCCTCACCTTAGCGGAGAGCTCCTACAATGAGCAGTTCTTC.

V gene TRBV2 combines with J gene TRBJ2-4, with D possibly being TRBD1 (6 bases). The CDR3 has 16 amino acids. In germline, CDR1 is SNHLY, CDR2 FYNNEI. V lost 6 bases to trimming and J lost 0 bases, with 15 bases between them. CDR3 in DNA: TGTGCCAGCAGGGCCGGCACAGGGAGAGCCAAAAACATTCAGTACTTC. Translated, it gives CASRAGTGRAKNIQYF.

V usage is TRBV9 and J usage is TRBJ1-3; TRBD1 is a possible D gene (6 bases). From germline, CDR1 is SGDLS and CDR2 YYNGEE. The CDR3 is 16 residues long. V shed 3 bases and J shed 0 bases, with 13 bases lying between them. CDR3 loop: CASSGQGTLSGNTIYF. The DNA of the CDR3 is TGTGCCAGCAGCGGTCAGGGGACCCTCTCTGGAAACACCATATATTTT.

The chain employs TRBV6-5 and TRBJ2-3; D perhaps matches TRBD1 (6 bases). Germline values: CDR1 MNHEY, CDR2 SVGAGI. The V gene lost 4 bases and the J gene lost 5 bases, with 19 bases spanning the gap. This CDR3 region has 16 residues. CDR3 sequence: CASSFNGLEGGDTQYF. CDR3 DNA: TGTGCCAGCAGTTTTAACGGACTGGAAGGGGGAGATACGCAGTATTTT.

The genes are TRBV7-9 and TRBJ2-7; TRBD1 matches at 10 bases. The V gene end was trimmed by 5 bases and the J gene end by 0 bases; junction bases not matched to a gene: 7. Germline loops: CDR1 SEHNR, CDR2 FQNEAQ (reference sequence). The CDR3 sequence is 16 residues long. The CDR3 nucleotides are TGTGCCAGCAGCCAACCGACAGGGGGCAGCTCCTACGAGCAGTACTTC. This encodes CASSQPTGGSSYEQYF. The variable domain in full, completed from reference TRBV7-9 and TRBJ2-7, reads DTGVSQNPRHKITKRGQNVTFRCDPISEHNRLYWYRQTLGQGPEFLTYFQNEAQLEKSRLLSDRFSAERPKGSFSTLEIQRTEQGDSAMYLCASSQPTGGSSYEQYFGPGTRLTVT.

This sequence joins TRBV28 and TRBJ2-5; 8 bases match TRBD1. Germline lookup yields CDR1 MDHEN and CDR2 SYDVKM. This CDR3 has 15 residues. Trimming removed 1 base from V and 4 bases from J; junction bases left unmatched: 5. The CDR3 region is CASSLLQGVRETQYF. The DNA for the CDR3 is TGTGCCAGCAGTTTATTACAGGGGGTAAGAGAGACCCAGTACTTC. Combining the CDR3 with reference TRBV28 and TRBJ2-5 gives the whole variable domain DVKVTQSSRYLVKRTGEKVFLECVQDMDHENMFWYRQDPGLGLRLIYFSYDVKMKEKGDIPEGYSVSREKKERFSLILESASTNQTSMYLCASSLLQGVRETQYFGPGTRLLVL.

The rearrangement uses TRBV25-1 and TRBJ2-1; 9 bases are a match to TRBD2. With V trimmed by 1 base and J by 7 bases, 8 bases remained unmatched. The CDR3 spans 16 residues. The V gene's germline CDR1 is MGHDK and CDR2 SYGVNS. CDR3 in amino acids: CASSESAPSGVNEQFF. Written as DNA, the CDR3 is TGTGCCAGCAGTGAATCTGCGCCTAGCGGGGTAAATGAGCAGTTCTTC.

J is TRBJ2-2 and V is TRBV5-1; tentative D call: TRBD1 (6 bases). From germline, CDR1 is SGHRS and CDR2 YFSETQ. The CDR3 totals 14 residues. V shed 4 bases and J shed 5 bases, with 12 bases lying between them. DNA of the CDR3: TGCGCCAGCAGCGCGGACAGCTATACCGGGGAGCTGTTTTTT. Translated: CASSADSYTGELFF.

As to this clone: Distinct nucleotide sequences in the sample also encode this CDR3. The J gene is TRBJ2-7, the V gene TRBV5-6; D is unclear. Between the trimmed V and J ends, which lost 2 bases and 4 bases, there was a span of 7 bases. Germline CDR1 is SGHDT and CDR2 is YYEEEE. This CDR3 is built from 12 residues. Here the CDR3 reads CASSLNHYEQYF. The CDR3 nucleotides read TGTGCCAGCAGCTTAAATCATTACGAGCAGTACTTC.

The chain couples TRBV5-1 to TRBJ2-1, with 9 bases lining up with TRBD2. Germline loops: CDR1 SGHRS, CDR2 YFSETQ. Trimming removed 4 bases from V and 2 bases from J; junction bases left unmatched: 4. This CDR3 contains 15 residues. CDR3 amino acids: CASSERGETYNEQFF. The DNA of the CDR3 is TGCGCCAGCAGCGAGCGGGGGGAAACCTACAATGAGCAGTTCTTC.

The chain joins TRBV28 to TRBJ1-2; D unclear. V was trimmed by 4 bases and J by 3 bases, leaving 15 bases between them. Germline lookup yields CDR1 MDHEN and CDR2 SYDVKM. The CDR3 sequence is 15 residues long. Here the CDR3 reads CASSSYLNRHYGYTF. As DNA, the CDR3 is TGTGCCAGCAGTTCTTACCTAAACAGACACTATGGCTACACCTTC.

The CDR3 here is CASSLGGRSPGANVLTF. DNA of the CDR3: TGTGCCAGCAGCTTGGGGGGGAGGTCCCCTGGGGCCAACGTCCTGACTTTC. The rearrangement uses TRBV5-4 and TRBJ2-6, with a possible D match to TRBD2 (6 bases). The V end lost 0 bases, the J end lost 2 bases, and 12 bases lay between the germline ends. The germline V gene has CDR1 SGHNT and CDR2 YYREEE (reference sequence). The CDR3 contains 17 residues.

V and J are TRBV11-3 and TRBJ2-7, with 8 bases aligning to TRBD2. V dropped 1 base and J dropped 4; count of bases not matched to a gene: 0. The germline gives CDR1 SGHNT, CDR2 YENEEA. The CDR3 is 13 amino acids. The CDR3 DNA reads as TGTGCCAGCAGCTTAGGCGGGGGGTACGAGCAGTACTTC. It specifies CASSLGGGYEQYF.

This sequence joins TRBV5-8 and TRBJ1-5; D ambiguous. There are 17 residues in the CDR3. The germline V gene has CDR1 SGHTS and CDR2 YDEGEE. Trimming took off 4 bases at V and 0 bases at J, with 17 bases between the two ends. The CDR3 nucleotides are TGTGCCAGCAGCCGGAATAGACGGGGATATAGCAATCAGCCCCAGCATTTT. This translates into CASSRNRRGYSNQPQHF.

To note about this clone: Additional DNA sequences in this sample encode the identical CDR3. The chain employs TRBV12-3 or TRBV12-4 and TRBJ1-3; maybe TRBD1 (5 bases). Between the trimmed V and J ends, which lost 6 bases and 4 bases, there was a span of 10 bases. The CDR3 is 13 residues long. CDR3 DNA: TGTGCCAGCAGCCAGGGTCTAGGAAACACCATATATTTT. This codes for CASSQGLGNTIYF.